The table lists the clone carrying this T cell receptor (beta chain) with a few counts. Antigen specificity is unknown. Germline trimming cut 0 bases from V and 4 bases from J; bases unmatched to any gene: 6. The germline CDR1 and CDR2 sequences are WSHSY and SAAADI. There are 16 residues in the CDR3. The entry originates in a study of cytomegalovirus exposure and HLA in healthy donors. Study-wide results and limits: The availability of immune exposure information extended only to CMV serostatus. Some TCR beta chains (more than 150 of them) were listed as cytomegalovirus-associated. Exclusion applied to some V segments, including TRBV6-2 and TRBV6-3, as they were indistinguishable. Later analysis showed TCR association rates varying by HLA locus, highest for DRB1 and lowest for HLA-C.

PCR involved 60 Vbeta and 13 Jbeta primers. Assay used: immunoSEQ multiplex PCR; TCRdb lists only in-frame clones, some missing. The data contain 150,000 to 170,000 clones, 60% to 85% of them singletons. The receptor was isolated from a woman between 35 and 50 years old in good health and CMV-seronegative. The chain joins TRBV10-2 to TRBJ1-2; 9 bases map to TRBD1. The specimen was PBMCs. CDR3 in amino acids: CASSESWTGDGYGYTF. The CDR3 DNA reads TGCGCCAGCAGTGAGTCCTGGACAGGGGATGGCTATGGCTACACCTTC.